The rows below give T cell receptor beta chains drawn from one sample of a study of shared T cell receptors in the human thymus. The data were produced by immunoSEQ multiplex PCR, yet TCRdb's version contains in-frame clones alone and is incomplete. The profile covers 630,000 or so clones, with roughly 86% appearing a single time and roughly 0.0086% taken by the ten largest. The same sample was also studied in work on human thymus T cells.

Sample: thymocytes. The receptor set was obtained from a boy younger than two with a congenital heart defect. CDR3s include the opening cysteine and the closing phenylalanine or tryptophan. A D gene is named only where the DNA matches it firmly. The size of a clone is reported for some rows only, either as once, few or many, or as a class for expanded clones.

TRBV2,NA,NA,TRBJ1-2,CASRVGGDGYTF,TGTGCCAGCAGAGTAGGAGGAGATGGCTACACCTTC
TRBV9,NA,once,TRBJ2-6,CASSPRGAGANVLTF,TGTGCCAGCAGCCCCCGGGGGGCAGGGGCCAACGTCCTGACTTTC
TRBV10-3,TRBD1,NA,TRBJ1-6,CAIRDRDQPYNSPLHF,TGTGCCATCAGGGACAGGGACCAGCCGTACAATTCACCCCTCCACTTT
TRBV11-2,NA,NA,TRBJ1-5,CASSFMNSTPISNQPQHF,TGTGCCAGCAGCTTTATGAACTCGACACCCATTAGCAATCAGCCCCAGCATTTT
TRBV28,NA,NA,TRBJ1-2,CASSASSTRGSREGYGYTF,TGTGCCAGCAGTGCTTCTAGTACAAGAGGATCCAGGGAGGGCTATGGCTACACCTTC
TRBV30,TRBD2,NA,TRBJ2-3,CAWATLARGTDTQYF,TGTGCCTGGGCGACACTAGCGAGGGGCACAGATACGCAGTATTTT
TRBV7-9,NA,NA,TRBJ2-2,CASSLSLRVTGELFF,TGTGCCAGCAGCTTATCTCTCAGGGTCACCGGGGAGCTGTTTTTT
TRBV5-1,NA,NA,TRBJ2-7,CASSLVSSVYYEQYF,TGCGCCAGCAGCTTGGTTTCTAGCGTTTACTACGAGCAGTACTTC
TRBV30,TRBD1,NA,TRBJ1-5,CAWSAPRGRGVPYSNQPQHF,TGTGCCTGGAGTGCGCCTAGGGGCAGGGGGGTACCTTATAGCAATCAGCCCCAGCATTTT
TRBV6-6,NA,NA,TRBJ1-2,CASRPADGYTF,TGTGCCAGCAGGCCAGCGGACGGCTACACCTTC
TRBV6-5,TRBD1,NA,TRBJ2-1,CASRKRQGPYNEQFF,TGTGCCAGCAGGAAACGACAGGGCCCCTACAATGAGCAGTTCTTC
TRBV20-1,NA,NA,TRBJ1-1,CSALARSEAFF,TGCAGTGCCCTCGCCAGATCTGAAGCTTTCTTT
TRBV4-1,NA,once,TRBJ1-5,CASSQDRGPQHF,TGCGCCAGCAGCCAAGATCGCGGGCCCCAGCATTTT
TRBV27,NA,NA,TRBJ1-1,CASRQGTNTEAFF,TGTGCCAGCAGACAGGGTACGAACACTGAAGCTTTCTTT
TRBV4-2,TRBD1,NA,TRBJ1-5,CASSQDQAGDREFSNQPQHF,TGTGCCAGCAGCCAAGATCAGGCTGGGGACAGGGAATTTAGCAATCAGCCCCAGCATTTT
TRBV29-1,NA,NA,TRBJ2-5,CSVEEEGQHEFQETQYF,TGCAGCGTTGAAGAGGAGGGACAGCACGAATTCCAAGAGACCCAGTACTTC
TRBV4-1,TRBD2,few,TRBJ2-6,CASHPGLAGESSGANVLTF,TGCGCCAGCCATCCGGGACTAGCGGGAGAGAGCTCTGGGGCCAACGTCCTGACTTTC
TRBV7-8,TRBD1,NA,TRBJ1-2,CASSLAGTGGAGNYGYTF,TGTGCCAGCAGCTTAGCCGGGACAGGGGGCGCGGGGAACTATGGCTACACCTTC
TRBV14,TRBD2,NA,TRBJ2-7,CASSHPRLAGGPRSYEQYF,TGTGCCAGCAGCCACCCGAGACTAGCGGGAGGGCCTAGGTCCTACGAGCAGTACTTC
TRBV28,NA,NA,TRBJ2-1,CASSLNGGPHPIDNEQFF,TGTGCCAGCAGTTTAAATGGCGGGCCCCACCCCATCGACAATGAGCAGTTCTTC
TRBV7-9,NA,NA,TRBJ1-4,CASSANNAGPSKGSEKLFF,TGTGCCAGCAGCGCAAACAACGCCGGGCCCTCCAAAGGGAGTGAAAAACTGTTTTTT
TRBV19,TRBD1,once,TRBJ1-2,CASSNDRGSNYGYTF,TGTGCCAGTAGTAACGACAGGGGAAGTAACTATGGCTACACCTTC
TRBV9,TRBD2,NA,TRBJ2-7,CASSAGTSGPYEQYF,TGTGCCAGCAGCGCTGGGACTAGCGGGCCCTACGAGCAGTACTTC
TRBV5-1,TRBD1,NA,TRBJ2-3,CASSERQGEGTDTQYF,TGCGCCAGCAGCGAAAGACAGGGGGAAGGGACAGATACGCAGTATTTT
TRBV4-2,NA,NA,TRBJ2-4,CASSQEGRRKNIQYF,TGTGCCAGCAGCCAAGAAGGGAGACGTAAAAACATTCAGTACTTC
TRBV29-1,NA,NA,TRBJ2-7,CSVEELPSYEQYF,TGCAGCGTTGAAGAACTTCCCTCCTACGAGCAGTACTTC
TRBV14,TRBD1,NA,TRBJ1-1,CASSQDAGTGVNTEAFF,TGTGCCAGCAGCCAAGATGCCGGGACAGGGGTGAACACTGAAGCTTTCTTT
TRBV18,TRBD2,NA,TRBJ2-4,CASSPGTSGDLAKNIQYF,TGTGCCAGCTCACCCGGGACTAGCGGGGACCTAGCCAAAAACATTCAGTACTTC
TRBV2,NA,NA,TRBJ1-5,CASTSWEDNQPQHF,TGTGCCAGCACCTCGTGGGAGGACAATCAGCCCCAGCATTTT
TRBV6-4,TRBD1,few,TRBJ1-3,CASRPTYRGFSGNTIYF,TGTGCCAGCAGGCCAACATACAGGGGATTCTCTGGAAACACCATATATTTT
TRBV7-6,NA,NA,TRBJ2-5,CASSLVGRVETQYF,TGTGCCAGCAGCTTAGTTGGCAGGGTTGAGACCCAGTACTTC
TRBV29-1,NA,NA,TRBJ1-5,CSVEDRAGQPQHF,TGCAGCGTTGAAGATAGGGCGGGACAGCCCCAGCATTTT
TRBV7-2,TRBD1,NA,TRBJ2-3,CASSRDRTLDTQYF,TGTGCCAGCAGCCGGGACAGGACCCTTGATACGCAGTATTTT
TRBV2,TRBD2,NA,TRBJ2-1,CASSEPRTSGLYNEQFF,TGTGCCAGCAGTGAACCCCGGACTAGCGGGCTCTACAATGAGCAGTTCTTC
TRBV5-8,NA,NA,TRBJ1-5,CASKQSKSNQPQHF,TGTGCCAGCAAACAGAGCAAGAGCAATCAGCCCCAGCATTTT
TRBV5-1,TRBD1,NA,TRBJ2-4,CASSRTGVDIQYF,TGCGCCAGCAGCCGGACAGGGGTAGACATTCAGTACTTC
TRBV7-2,TRBD2,NA,TRBJ2-7,CASSPPGLAGDYEQYF,TGTGCCAGCAGCCCCCCCGGGCTAGCGGGCGACTACGAGCAGTACTTC
TRBV6-5,TRBD1,NA,TRBJ2-1,CASRKGQGNYNEQFF,TGTGCCAGCAGAAAGGGACAGGGGAACTACAATGAGCAGTTCTTC
TRBV5-1,NA,NA,TRBJ2-2,CASSLVIARNTGELFF,TGCGCCAGCAGCTTGGTGATAGCCCGAAACACCGGGGAGCTGTTTTTT
TRBV9,TRBD1,NA,TRBJ2-5,CASSVDTGDSAQETQYF,TGTGCCAGCAGCGTAGATACCGGGGACAGCGCCCAAGAGACCCAGTACTTC
TRBV19,TRBD2,NA,TRBJ2-7,CASSRGTSGRAGYEQYF,TGTGCCAGTAGTAGAGGGACTAGCGGGAGGGCCGGCTACGAGCAGTACTTC
TRBV27,TRBD1,NA,TRBJ2-1,CASTPRGGHFYNEQFF,TGTGCCAGCACCCCGCGAGGGGGCCATTTCTACAATGAGCAGTTCTTC
TRBV5-6,NA,NA,TRBJ2-7,CASSLAGGNATYEQYF,TGTGCCAGCAGCTTGGCCGGAGGGAATGCAACCTACGAGCAGTACTTC